This T cell receptor (gamma chain) appears in the sequencing data of a study of γδ T cells in repeated Plasmodium falciparum infection. Study results and limitations: Vdelta2-negative gammadelta repertoires appeared less diverse and less shared in Malian than Australian children. One small rural Malian village, predominantly a single ethnic group, supplied the cohort.

Both TRG and TRD chains were sequenced from each sorted sample. TCRdb reprocessed the multiplex PCR reads using CATT. The table shows 20,000 to 30,000 gamma-chain clones, with 2.5% to 3.5% occurring only once. As for this clone: The target antigen is unknown.

Vgamma9/Vdelta2+ and Vdelta2-negative gammadelta T cells were flow-sorted from PBMC for bulk sequencing. CDR3 size: 9 residues. CDR1 and CDR2 (germline): GITISATS, ISYDGTV (reference sequence). This sequence was found in a pool of human donors (malaria-infected and uninfected, not separated). TRGV9 is the V gene, and the J gene was not called. Sequenced: gamma-delta T cells from blood. The CDR3 DNA reads TGTGCCTTGTGGGAGACCTTAACGTTT. It encodes CALWETLTF.